This is a list of T cell receptor beta chains from one sample in a study of radiation and T cells in renal cell carcinoma. The assay was immunoSEQ multiplex PCR, and TCRdb's table has in-frame clones only and misses some. This table has about 22,000 clones, around 49% appearing once. The sample was tumor tissue, taken from a patient whose treatment included radiotherapy and nephrectomy. All receptors derive from a woman between 50 and 59 years old with renal cell carcinoma. CDR3s include the opening cysteine and the closing phenylalanine or tryptophan. D genes are given only for firm matches. Not all rows give a size; the values are once, few, many and, for expanded clones, a class.

TRBV19,TRBJ1-6,NA,NA,TGTGCCAGTAGTATTGGGGGCGATTCACCCCTCCACTTT,CASSIGGDSPLHF
TRBV25-1,TRBJ1-2,many,NA,TGTGCCAGCAGTGAGGGGTTGTTGGGCTATGGCTACACCTTC,CASSEGLLGYGYTF
TRBV19,TRBJ1-5,NA,NA,TGTGCCAGTAGTATCCTTAGGGGAAGCAATCAGCCCCAGCATTTT,CASSILRGSNQPQHF
TRBV5-5,TRBJ2-1,NA,NA,TGTGCCAGCAGCTCAAATACCGTTTCCTACAATGAGCAGTTCTTC,CASSSNTVSYNEQFF
TRBV7-2,TRBJ1-2,NA,TRBD1,TGTGCCAGCAGCTCAGGGGGCCCTTATGGCTACACCTTC,CASSSGGPYGYTF
TRBV4-2,TRBJ1-6,NA,NA,TGTGCCAGCAGCCAAGCTTTAGTTCAGAATTCACCCCTCCACTTT,CASSQALVQNSPLHF
TRBV6-5,TRBJ1-2,NA,TRBD1,TGTGCCAGCAGTACCCGACAGGGCTATGGCTACACCTTC,CASSTRQGYGYTF
TRBV18,TRBJ1-1,NA,NA,TGTGCCAGCTCACAAGCCTCGGGAGCTTTCTTT,CASSQASGAFF
TRBV7-8,TRBJ1-3,NA,NA,TGTGCCAGCAGCTTTGGTCTGAGCTCTGGAAACACCATATATTTT,CASSFGLSSGNTIYF
TRBV7-9,TRBJ1-1,medium-sized,NA,TGTGCCAGCAGCTTAGGGCTCGGGCGACAAGCTTTCTTT,CASSLGLGRQAFF
TRBV2,TRBJ2-7,NA,TRBD1,TGTGCCAGCACCGGAGGGACAGGGACCTACGAGCAGTACTTC,CASTGGTGTYEQYF
TRBV30,TRBJ2-2,few,TRBD1,TGTGCCTGGAAGAGGGGGCAGGAGGCCGGGGAGCTGTTTTTT,CAWKRGQEAGELFF
TRBV6-1,TRBJ1-4,few,TRBD1,TGTGCCAGCACCGAGGGGGGACAGCAGGGGGAAAAACTGTTTTTT,CASTEGGQQGEKLFF
TRBV19,TRBJ2-1,medium-sized,TRBD2,TGTGCCAGTAGTAGGACTAGCGGGGACTACAATGAGCAGTTCTTC,CASSRTSGDYNEQFF
TRBV7-9,TRBJ2-5,many,TRBD1,TGTGCCAGCAGTTCAGGACAGGACCCGCAAGAGACCCAGTACTTC,CASSSGQDPQETQYF
TRBV7-8,TRBJ1-2,medium-sized,NA,TGTGCCAGCAGCTCCGCCGTGGCAGGACTCAACTATGGCTACACCTTC,CASSSAVAGLNYGYTF
TRBV6-5,TRBJ2-3,NA,TRBD2,TGTGCCAGCAGCCCCGGACTAGGTGCAGATACGCAGTATTTT,CASSPGLGADTQYF